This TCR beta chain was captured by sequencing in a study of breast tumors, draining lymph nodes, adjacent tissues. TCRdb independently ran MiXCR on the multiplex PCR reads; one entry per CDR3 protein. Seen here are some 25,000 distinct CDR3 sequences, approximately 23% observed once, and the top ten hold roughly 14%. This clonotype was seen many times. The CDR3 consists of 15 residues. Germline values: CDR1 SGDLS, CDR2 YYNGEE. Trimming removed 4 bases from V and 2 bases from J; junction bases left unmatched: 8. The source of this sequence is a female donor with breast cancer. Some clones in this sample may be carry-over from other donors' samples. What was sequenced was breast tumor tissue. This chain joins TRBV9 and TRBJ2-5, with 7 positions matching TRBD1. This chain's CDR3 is CASSPQGTVQETQYF. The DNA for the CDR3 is TGTGCCAGCAGCCCGCAAGGGACAGTACAAGAGACCCAGTACTTC.